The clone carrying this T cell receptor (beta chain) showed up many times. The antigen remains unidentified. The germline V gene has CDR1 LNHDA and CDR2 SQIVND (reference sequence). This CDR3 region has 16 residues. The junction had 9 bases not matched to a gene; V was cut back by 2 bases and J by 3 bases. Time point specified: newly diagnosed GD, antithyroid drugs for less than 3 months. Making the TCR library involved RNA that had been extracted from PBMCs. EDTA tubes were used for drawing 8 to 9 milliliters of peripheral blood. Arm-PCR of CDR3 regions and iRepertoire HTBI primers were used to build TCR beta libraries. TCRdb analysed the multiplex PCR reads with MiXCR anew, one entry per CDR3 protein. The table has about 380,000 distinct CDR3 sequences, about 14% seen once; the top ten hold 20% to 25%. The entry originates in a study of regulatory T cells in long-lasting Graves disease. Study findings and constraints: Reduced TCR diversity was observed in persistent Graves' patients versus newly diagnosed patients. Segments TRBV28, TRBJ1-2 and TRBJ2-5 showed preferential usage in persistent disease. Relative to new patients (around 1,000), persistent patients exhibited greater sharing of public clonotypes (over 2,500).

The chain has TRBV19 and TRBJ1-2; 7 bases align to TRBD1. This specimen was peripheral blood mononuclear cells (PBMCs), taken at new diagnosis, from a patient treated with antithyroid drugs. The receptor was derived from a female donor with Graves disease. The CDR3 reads CASSIIQGGYDYGYTF. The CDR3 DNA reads TGTGCCAGTAGTATAATCCAGGGGGGGTACGACTATGGCTACACCTTC.